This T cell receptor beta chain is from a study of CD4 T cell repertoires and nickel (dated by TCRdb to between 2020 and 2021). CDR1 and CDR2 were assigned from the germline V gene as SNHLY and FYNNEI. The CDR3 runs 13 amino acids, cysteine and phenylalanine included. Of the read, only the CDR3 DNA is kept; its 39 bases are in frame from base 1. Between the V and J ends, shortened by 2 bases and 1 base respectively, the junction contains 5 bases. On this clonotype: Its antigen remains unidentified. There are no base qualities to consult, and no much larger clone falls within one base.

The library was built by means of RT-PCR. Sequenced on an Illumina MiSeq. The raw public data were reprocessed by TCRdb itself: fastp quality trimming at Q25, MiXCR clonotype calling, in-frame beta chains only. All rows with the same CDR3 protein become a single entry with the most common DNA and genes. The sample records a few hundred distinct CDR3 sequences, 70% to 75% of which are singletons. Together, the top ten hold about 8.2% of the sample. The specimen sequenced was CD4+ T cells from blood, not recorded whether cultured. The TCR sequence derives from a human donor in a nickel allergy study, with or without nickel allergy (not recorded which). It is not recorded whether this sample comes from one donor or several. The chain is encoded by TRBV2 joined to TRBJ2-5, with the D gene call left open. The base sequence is TGTGCCAGCAGTGAACCGTTCCAAGAGACCCAGTACTTC. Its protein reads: CASSEPFQETQYF.